The clone carrying this T cell receptor (beta chain) has just one count. The data belong to a study of blood T cell repertoires in COVID-19. Study-level information: COVID-19 samples, acute and convalescent, were from the United States, Italy and Spain. In each case, the material was cDNA or gDNA derived from T cells, B-cell-depleted T cells, or PBMCs.

The CDR3 totals 14 residues. V lost 1 base and J lost 2, with 7 bases in between. Germline-derived CDR1 and CDR2 are ENHRY and SYGVKD. Original data processing: Reference gene primer amplification gave nucleated cell count estimates. The repertoire was sequenced with immunoSEQ multiplex PCR; TCRdb's copy has only in-frame clones and lacks some. V, J and clone size are taken as reported in that table, and D and trimming were inferred from the DNA itself. The table includes some 160,000 clones, more than 65% detected once. J is TRBJ2-3 and V is TRBV10-3; tentatively, D is TRBD2 (5 bases). The sequence came from an older man with active or convalescent COVID-19. The specimen sequenced was peripheral blood. Here the CDR3 reads CAISELRATDTQYF. CDR3 coding DNA: TGTGCCATCAGTGAGTTGAGGGCCACAGATACGCAGTATTTT.